Listed here are 12 T cell receptor beta chains from one sample, sequenced in a study of cytomegalovirus exposure and HLA in healthy donors. The PCR used 60 Vbeta and 13 Jbeta primers. Libraries were prepared by immunoSEQ multiplex PCR; TCRdb keeps only in-frame clonotypes and omits some of them. The sample yields about 130,000 clones, roughly 75% seen once. The specimen was PBMCs. The receptors shown here come from a woman aged 45 to 65 in good health and CMV-seronegative.

The rearrangement joins TRBV5-6 to TRBJ1-2; D gene ambiguous. Trimming pared 6 bases from V and 2 bases from J, leaving 11 bases between. Germline V lookup: CDR1 SGHDT, CDR2 YYEEEE. The CDR3 consists of 13 residues. CDR3 protein: CASTGGQNYGYTF. In nucleotides, the CDR3 is TGTGCCAGCACCGGCGGGCAGAACTATGGCTACACCTTC.

The chain links TRBV10-2 to TRBJ2-3; D is perhaps TRBD2 (5 bases). V shed 3 bases and J shed 2 bases, with 9 bases lying between them. Per the germline V gene, CDR1 is WSHSY and CDR2 is SAAADI. This CDR3 is built from 14 residues. CDR3: CASSDGGATDTQYF. CDR3 nucleotide sequence: TGCGCCAGCAGTGATGGAGGTGCCACAGATACGCAGTATTTT.

This sequence joins TRBV21-1 and TRBJ1-5; the table's D call of TRBD1 was not tested on the DNA. TRBV21-1 is deemed a pseudogene. This CDR3 has 14 amino acids. The CDR3 region has the DNA TGTGCCATGAAGACAGGGGGCGCAGGGCAGCCCCAGCATTTT. Its translation is CAMKTGGAGQPQHF.

This sequence joins TRBV19 and TRBJ2-7; D perhaps matches TRBD2 (5 bases). V lost 3 bases and J lost 6, with 27 bases in between. The length of the CDR3 is 18 residues. CDR1 is LNHDA, CDR2 SQIVND, per germline (reference sequence). This CDR3 reads CASSISGLAITPLTEQYF. CDR3 nucleotide sequence: TGTGCCAGTAGTATCTCGGGATTGGCCATCACCCCACTTACCGAGCAGTACTTC.

This clone was seen just once. This sequence joins TRBV19 and TRBJ2-2; 9 bases map to TRBD1. Germline trimming cut 6 bases from V and 5 bases from J; bases unmatched to any gene: 10. This CDR3 has 16 residues. Germline V gives CDR1 LNHDA, CDR2 SQIVND (reference sequence). The CDR3 spells CASRITGGRGTGELFF. The CDR3 DNA reads as TGTGCCAGTAGGATCACAGGGGGCCGTGGGACCGGGGAGCTGTTTTTT.

The chain employs TRBV27 and TRBJ2-1; a possible D gene is TRBD1 (5 bases). Between the trimmed V and J ends, which lost 6 bases and 6 bases, there was a span of 18 bases. Germline values: CDR1 MNHEY, CDR2 SMNVEV (reference sequence). This CDR3 region has 15 residues. The CDR3 here is CASRVRAPKSNEQFF. The CDR3 DNA is TGTGCCAGCAGAGTCAGGGCCCCCAAGAGCAATGAGCAGTTCTTC.

The rearrangement uses TRBV7-3 and TRBJ2-1, with D unclear. Per germline, CDR1 SGHTA and CDR2 FQGTGA. CDR3 length: 13 amino acids. V lost 3 bases, J lost 6 bases, and 9 bases lay in between. In DNA form, the CDR3 reads TGTGCCAGCAGCTTCGCGCACCGCAATGAGCAGTTCTTC. This codes for CASSFAHRNEQFF.

The genes are TRBV10-2 and TRBJ2-7; D remains unclear. The CDR3 runs 14 residues. Germline CDR1 WSHSY, CDR2 SAAADI. The V end lost 0 bases, the J end lost 7 bases, and 13 bases lay between the germline ends. The CDR3 DNA follows: TGCGCCAGCAGTGAGTCAAACTCTCCGGTGGAGCAGTACTTC. Its translation: CASSESNSPVEQYF.

This sequence joins TRBV20-1 and TRBJ1-1, with TRBD1 as a possible D gene (5 bases). The germline V and J ends were trimmed by 5 bases and 6 bases, with 10 bases remaining between them. CDR1 DFQATT and CDR2 SNEGSKA come from the germline V gene (reference sequence). The CDR3 is 11 amino acids. The CDR3 DNA is TGCAGTGCTCCTTGGGGGGCTGAAGCTTTCTTT. Translating it yields CSAPWGAEAFF.

The chain employs TRBV30 and TRBJ1-5; D not resolved. Per the germline V gene, CDR1 is GTSNPN and CDR2 is SVGIG (reference sequence). The CDR3 is made up of 16 amino acids. Trimming shortened V by 1 base and J by 0 bases, and 13 bases separated the two germline ends. CDR3 sequence reads: CAWSGLTDYSNQPQHF. CDR3 nucleotides: TGTGCCTGGAGTGGGCTAACAGATTATAGCAATCAGCCCCAGCATTTT.

The V call is TRBV5-4, the J call TRBJ2-1; 11 bases line up with TRBD2. Germline-derived CDR1 and CDR2 are SGHNT and YYREEE (reference sequence). J was trimmed by 3 bases and V by 0 bases; bases with no gene match: 2. This CDR3 region has 16 residues. In DNA form, the CDR3 reads TGTGCCAGCAGCTTGGTAGCGGGAGGGGGCTACAATGAGCAGTTCTTC. This gives the protein CASSLVAGGGYNEQFF.

This clone was seen a handful of times. The chain links TRBV5-4 to TRBJ1-1; TRBD1 matches 8 bases. The germline V gene encodes CDR1 SGHNT and CDR2 YYREEE (reference sequence). The CDR3 extends over 14 amino acids. J lost 4 bases, V lost 4 bases, and 6 bases had no gene match. Written as DNA, the CDR3 is TGTGCCAGCAGCCCCGGACAGGGACTCACTGAAGCTTTCTTT. As protein: CASSPGQGLTEAFF.